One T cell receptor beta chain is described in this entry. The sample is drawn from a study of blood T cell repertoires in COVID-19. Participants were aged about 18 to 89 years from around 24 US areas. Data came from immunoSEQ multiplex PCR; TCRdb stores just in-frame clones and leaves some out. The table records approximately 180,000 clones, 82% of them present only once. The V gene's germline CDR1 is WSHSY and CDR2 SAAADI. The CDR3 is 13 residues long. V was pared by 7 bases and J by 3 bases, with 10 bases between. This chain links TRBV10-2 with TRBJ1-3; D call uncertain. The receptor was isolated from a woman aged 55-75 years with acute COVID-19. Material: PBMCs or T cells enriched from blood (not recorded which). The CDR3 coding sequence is TGCGCCAGCACCCACGGAGGTGGAAACACCATATATTTT. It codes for CASTHGGGNTIYF.